A single sample gave rise to the 5 T cell receptor beta chains below, sequenced in a study of cytomegalovirus exposure and HLA in healthy donors. This table comes from immunoSEQ multiplex PCR, and its TCRdb copy is limited to in-frame clones, with some not included. This table has 150,000 to 200,000 clones, about 86% appearing once. The source material was PBMCs. The receptors were sampled from a woman aged 25 to 39 in good health and CMV-seronegative.

The rearrangement joins TRBV11-2 to TRBJ1-5; a possible D gene is TRBD1 (6 bases). The CDR3 loop spans 14 amino acids. V lost 1 base, J lost 3 bases, and 7 bases lay in between. Germline V gives CDR1 SGHAT, CDR2 FQNNGV. The CDR3 coding sequence is TGTGCCAGCAGCTTAGCAGGGGTCAATCAGCCCCAGCATTTT. Protein product: CASSLAGVNQPQHF.

This clone has a handful of counts. The rearrangement links TRBV25-1 to TRBJ1-1; 7 nucleotides match TRBD1. V was pared by 3 bases and J by 12 bases, with 16 bases of the junction left unmatched. Germline lookup yields CDR1 MGHDK and CDR2 SYGVNS. The CDR3 has 15 residues. CDR3 nucleotides: TGTGCCAGCAGTGACCTCCGTTGGGACAGCTCGATCACTTTCTTT. Translated: CASSDLRWDSSITFF.

This clone was observed a handful of times. The rearrangement uses TRBV4-2 and TRBJ1-1, with D unresolved. CDR1 is LGHNA, CDR2 YNFKEQ, per germline. Trimming stripped 0 bases from V and 2 bases from J, with 10 bases between. The CDR3 has 15 residues. The chain's CDR3 is CASSQDLDKNTEAFF. The CDR3 bases are TGTGCCAGCAGCCAAGATCTCGACAAAAACACTGAAGCTTTCTTT.

The chain has TRBV4-1 and TRBJ1-2, with TRBD1 as a possible D gene (6 bases). Trimming took off 4 bases at V and 5 bases at J, with 17 bases between the two ends. Germline CDR1 and CDR2: MGHRA and YSYEKL. CDR3 length: 15 residues. The CDR3 DNA reads as TGCGCCAGCAGCCCCCCCCTCAGGGGCTCGTATGGCTACACCTTC. Protein product: CASSPPLRGSYGYTF.

This clone was recorded once. The chain links TRBV5-6 to TRBJ2-7; D not certain. The CDR3 spans 13 residues. Trimming removed 1 base from V and 3 bases from J, with 8 bases in between. Germline V lookup: CDR1 SGHDT, CDR2 YYEEEE. The CDR3 loop is CASSLWQDYEQYF. CDR3 bases: TGTGCCAGCAGCTTGTGGCAGGACTACGAGCAGTACTTC.